This entry concerns a single T cell receptor beta chain. Its antigen remains unidentified. This sample stems from a study of CD8 T cells in Susac syndrome. Study-level background: Active disease was present in about six of the sequenced Susac syndrome patients, and remission in fewer than ten.

The ends were cut back, 3 bases at V and 3 bases at J, with 6 bases in the middle. This CDR3 has 12 residues. CDR1 is MNHEY, CDR2 SVGEGT, per germline. The study's findings and limits: Clonal expansion did not appear in Susac syndrome CD4+ T cell repertoires. Individuals included in the TCR sequencing and HLA analysis were acknowledged by the study to be relatively few in number.

An input of about 0.45 to 1 ug of RNA was subjected to reverse transcription using random hexamers. Amplification of TCR beta CDR3 used immunoSEQ multiplex PCR across 54 Vbeta and 13 Jbeta. TCRdb fed the immunoSEQ multiplex PCR reads into MiXCR, producing one record per CDR3 protein. This table holds about 150,000 distinct CDR3 sequences, about 95% found once. Source material: CD4+ T cells from PBMCs. The chain recombines TRBV6-2 or TRBV6-3 with TRBJ2-7; D gene unclear. This sequence originates from a human donor with Susac syndrome. CDR3 DNA: TGTGCCAGCAGTTATGTGGGCTACGAGCAGTACTTC. This codes for CASSYVGYEQYF.